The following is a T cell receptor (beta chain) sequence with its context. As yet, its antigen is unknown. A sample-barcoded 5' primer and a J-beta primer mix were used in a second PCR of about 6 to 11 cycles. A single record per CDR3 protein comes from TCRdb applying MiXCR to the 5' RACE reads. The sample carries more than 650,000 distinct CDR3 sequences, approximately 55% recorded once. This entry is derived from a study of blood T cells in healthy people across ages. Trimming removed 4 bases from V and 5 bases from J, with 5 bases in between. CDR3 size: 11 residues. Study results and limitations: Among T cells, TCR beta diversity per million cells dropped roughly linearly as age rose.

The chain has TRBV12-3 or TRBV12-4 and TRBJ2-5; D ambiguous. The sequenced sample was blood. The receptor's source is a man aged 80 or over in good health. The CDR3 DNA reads TGTGCCAGCAGTTCCGCGGAGACCCAGTACTTC. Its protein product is CASSSAETQYF.